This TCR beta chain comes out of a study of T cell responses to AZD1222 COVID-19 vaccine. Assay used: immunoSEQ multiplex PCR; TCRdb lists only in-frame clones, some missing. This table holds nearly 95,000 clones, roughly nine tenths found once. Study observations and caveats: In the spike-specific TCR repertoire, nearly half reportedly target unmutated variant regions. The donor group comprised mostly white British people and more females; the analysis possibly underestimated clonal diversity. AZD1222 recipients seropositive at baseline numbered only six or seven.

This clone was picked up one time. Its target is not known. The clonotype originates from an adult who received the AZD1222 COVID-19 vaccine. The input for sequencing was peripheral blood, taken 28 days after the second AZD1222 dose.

In DNA form, the CDR3 reads TGCGCCAGCAGCTCAGGGGGGAGGACCCAAAACACTGAAGCTTTCTTT. As protein: CASSSGGRTQNTEAFF. The V and J genes are TRBV5-1 and TRBJ1-1; the match to TRBD1 covers 7 bases. Germline loops: CDR1 SGHRS, CDR2 YFSETQ. Losses at the gene ends were 3 bases for V and 2 bases for J; bases not matched to a gene: 10. There are 16 residues in the CDR3. The full variable domain, its missing parts supplied by reference TRBV5-1 and TRBJ1-1, is KAGVTQTPRYLIKTRGQQVTLSCSPISGHRSVSWYQQTPGQGLQFLFEYFSETQRNKGNFPGRFSGRQFSNSRSEMNVSTLELGDSALYLCASSSGGRTQNTEAFFGQGTRLTVV.